The 26 T cell receptor beta chains given below trace back to one sample, sequenced in a study of shared clonotypes between healthy human individuals. TCRdb's table, derived via immunoSEQ multiplex PCR, lists solely in-frame clones and lacks some. Of a few million clones listed, approximately 94% were seen once; the top ten hold roughly 0.14%. Sample: naive CD4+ T cells sorted from blood. Subset specified: CD45RA+ positively selected. These receptors all stem from a man in his late teens or twenties in good health.

The chain employs TRBV5-4 and TRBJ1-2; TRBD1 matches at 9 bases. V gave up 5 bases and J gave up 4 bases; unmatched junction bases: 12. Germline V gene sequence: CDR1 SGHNT, CDR2 YYREEE (reference sequence). This CDR3 region has 16 residues. The CDR3 region has the DNA TGTGCCAGCAGATCCAATACAGGGGGCCGGGCCTATGGCTACACCTTC. Amino acids: CASRSNTGGRAYGYTF. Looking up the rest from reference TRBV5-4 and TRBJ1-2 gives the full variable domain: ETGVTQSPTHLIKTRGQQVTLRCSSQSGHNTVSWYQQALGQGPQFIFQYYREEENGRGNFPPRFSGLQFPNYSSELNVNALELDDSALYLCASRSNTGGRAYGYTFGSGTRLTVV.

V gene TRBV9 combines with J gene TRBJ1-2; 9 bases map to TRBD1. The junction had 7 bases not matched to a gene; V was cut back by 2 bases and J by 8 bases. The CDR3 has 14 residues. Germline V gene sequence: CDR1 SGDLS, CDR2 YYNGEE. The chain's CDR3 is CASSVGDRAGGYTF. The CDR3 nucleotides are TGTGCCAGCAGCGTGGGGGACAGGGCAGGAGGCTACACCTTC. The full variable domain, rest sourced from reference TRBV9 and TRBJ1-2, is DSGVTQTPKHLITATGQRVTLRCSPRSGDLSVYWYQQSLDQGLQFLIQYYNGEERAKGNILERFSAQQFPDLHSELNLSSLELGDSALYFCASSVGDRAGGYTFGSGTRLTVV.

The V gene is TRBV5-8, the J gene TRBJ2-7; D might be TRBD2 (5 bases). Trimming removed 3 bases from V and 6 bases from J, with 13 bases in between. Looked up from germline, CDR1 is SGHTS and CDR2 is YDEGEE. The CDR3 runs 13 residues. DNA for the CDR3: TGTGCCAGCAGCTATGGACTGCGGCCCGAGCAGTACTTC. It specifies CASSYGLRPEQYF. Based on the CDR3 plus reference TRBV5-8 and TRBJ2-7, the full variable domain is EAGVTQSPTHLIKTRGQQATLRCSPISGHTSVYWYQQALGLGLQFLLWYDEGEERNRGNFPPRFSGRQFPNYSSELNVNALELEDSALYLCASSYGLRPEQYFGPGTRLTVT.

The chain employs TRBV5-1 and TRBJ2-5, with 7 bases fitting TRBD2. The CDR3 consists of 16 residues. CDR1 is SGHRS and CDR2 is YFSETQ in the germline V gene. V was clipped by 2 bases and J by 5 bases; unmatched bases: 12. CDR3 protein: CASSFAGEWGLETQYF. DNA for the CDR3: TGCGCCAGCAGCTTCGCGGGGGAGTGGGGGTTGGAGACCCAGTACTTC.

V and J are TRBV4-2 and TRBJ2-1, with 13 bases matching TRBD2. The CDR3 spans 16 residues. CDR1 and CDR2 from the germline V gene are LGHNA and YNFKEQ. The V gene end was trimmed by 4 bases and the J gene end by 3 bases; junction bases not matched to a gene: 3. CDR3 residues: CASSRTSGGLYNEQFF. The CDR3 coding sequence is TGTGCCAGCAGCCGGACTAGCGGGGGACTCTACAATGAGCAGTTCTTC.

The rearrangement links TRBV6-6 to TRBJ1-6, with D perhaps TRBD1 (5 bases). CDR3 length: 15 residues. V was shortened by 2 bases and J by 4 bases, with 9 bases between the two germline ends. CDR1 and CDR2 from the germline V gene are MNHNY and SVGAGI (reference sequence). The CDR3 region has the DNA TGTGCCAGCAGTTACGACGGGGGTTATAATTCACCCCTCCACTTT. Its translation is CASSYDGGYNSPLHF.

The V gene is TRBV4-3, the J gene TRBJ2-3, with D tentatively TRBD1 (6 bases). The germline V and J ends were trimmed by 1 base and 2 bases, with 7 bases remaining between them. This CDR3 spans 14 amino acids. Germline CDR1 LGHNA, CDR2 YSLEER. The CDR3: CASSQGTDTDTQYF. The CDR3, as DNA: TGCGCCAGCAGCCAAGGGACAGACACAGATACGCAGTATTTT.

As concerns this clone: Other nucleotide sequences from this sample produce the same CDR3. The rearrangement joins TRBV7-2 to TRBJ2-6; no reliable D call. The V end was cut by 5 bases, the J end by 0 bases, with 11 bases between. Germline loops: CDR1 SGHTA, CDR2 FQGNSA. This CDR3 comprises 16 residues. This CDR3 is CASSPRWSSGANVLTF. CDR3 nucleotide sequence: TGTGCCAGCAGCCCTAGATGGAGCTCTGGGGCCAACGTCCTGACTTTC.

The V and J genes are TRBV7-2 and TRBJ1-2; TRBD1 aligns across 8 bases. This CDR3 contains 15 residues. The V gene's germline CDR1 is SGHTA and CDR2 FQGNSA. With 5 bases clipped from V and 7 bases from J, the junction kept 12 bases outside the gene matches. CDR3 nucleotides: TGTGCCAGCAGCGGGGTATGGGGGACAGGTCTTGGCTACACCTTC. Protein sequence: CASSGVWGTGLGYTF.

The chain links TRBV28 to TRBJ2-5, with TRBD1 matching 8 bases. The ends lost 5 bases at V and 1 base at J; junction bases unmatched: 6. Germline V gene data show CDR1 as MDHEN and CDR2 as SYDVKM. The CDR3 runs to 15 residues. The CDR3 DNA follows: TGTGCCAGCAGTACTCCGGACAGGGCCCAAGAGACCCAGTACTTC. This sequence encodes CASSTPDRAQETQYF.

The chain uses TRBV19 and TRBJ1-1, with a possible D match to TRBD1 (5 bases). CDR3 length equals 12 residues. With 6 bases removed from V and 11 bases from J, the gap between germline ends came to 16 bases. Per germline, CDR1 LNHDA and CDR2 SQIVND (reference sequence). The CDR3 coding sequence is TGTGCCAGTAGCAGCCCCGGGGCTATGGCTTTCTTT. Its protein is CASSSPGAMAFF.

This chain connects TRBV18 to TRBJ2-5; TRBD2 is a possible D gene (6 bases). There are 13 residues in the CDR3. Germline CDR1 and CDR2: KGHSH and LQKENI. Trimming removed 7 bases from V and 0 bases from J, with 9 bases in between. Written as DNA, the CDR3 is TGTGCCAGCTTTCGGGGGTACCAAGAGACCCAGTACTTC. It encodes CASFRGYQETQYF. The variable domain in full, completed from reference TRBV18 and TRBJ2-5, reads NAGVMQNPRHLVRRRGQEARLRCSPMKGHSHVYWYRQLPEEGLKFMVYLQKENIIDESGMPKERFSAEFPKEGPSILRIQQVVRGDSAAYFCASFRGYQETQYFGPGTRLLVL.

The chain joins TRBV28 to TRBJ1-3, with unresolved D. CDR1 is MDHEN and CDR2 is SYDVKM in the germline V gene. This CDR3 is 13 amino acids long. Trimming shortened V by 5 bases and J by 1 base, and 6 bases separated the two germline ends. The CDR3 region is CASSTGSGNTIYF. CDR3 bases: TGTGCCAGCAGTACCGGGTCTGGAAACACCATATATTTT.

The chain uses TRBV6-1 and TRBJ1-2; no clear D. The germline V gene has CDR1 MNHNS and CDR2 SASEGT. Trimming took off 6 bases at V and 4 bases at J, with 15 bases between the two ends. This CDR3 contains 14 residues. DNA of the CDR3: TGTGCCAGCAGCGAATACGCCAATCTCTATGGCTACACCTTC. Encoded protein: CASSEYANLYGYTF.

CDR3 loop: CASSESGQVEAFF. CDR3 bases: TGTGCCAGCAGTGAATCGGGTCAGGTTGAAGCTTTCTTT. V is TRBV25-1 and J is TRBJ1-1, with D unresolved. Trimming shortened V by 1 base and J by 7 bases, and 10 bases separated the two germline ends. Germline values: CDR1 MGHDK, CDR2 SYGVNS. The CDR3 covers 13 residues.

The V and J genes are TRBV4-1 and TRBJ2-3, with 13 positions matching TRBD2. The junction had 8 bases not matched to a gene; V was cut back by 0 bases and J by 2 bases. Germline V gives CDR1 MGHRA, CDR2 YSYEKL. The CDR3 sequence is 19 residues long. CDR3 sequence: CASSQDSGLAGADTDTQYF. CDR3 DNA sequence: TGCGCCAGCAGCCAAGATTCCGGACTAGCGGGGGCCGACACAGATACGCAGTATTTT.

V usage is TRBV21-1 and J usage is TRBJ1-5; the DNA was not compared with TRBD1, the D call given in the table. TRBV21-1 is a documented pseudogene. The CDR3 sequence is 15 residues long. The CDR3 here is CASSPPGRGNQPQHF. CDR3 coding DNA: TGTGCCAGCAGCCCCCCCGGCAGGGGCAATCAGCCCCAGCATTTT.

This chain connects TRBV9 to TRBJ2-3; either TRBD1 or TRBD2 may fit D (5 bases each). There are 16 residues in the CDR3. Germline loops: CDR1 SGDLS, CDR2 YYNGEE. V dropped 4 bases and J dropped 4 bases, with 19 bases sitting between them. The CDR3 DNA is TGTGCCAGCAGCCCCCGGGGCATTTCGGCGTCAGATACGCAGTATTTT. Protein product: CASSPRGISASDTQYF.

The rearrangement links TRBV11-2 to TRBJ2-5; 9 bases map to TRBD2. Trimming took 1 base from V and 1 from J; bases not matched to a gene: 7. The CDR3 has 17 residues. Germline V lookup: CDR1 SGHAT, CDR2 FQNNGV. CDR3 nucleotide sequence: TGTGCCAGCAGCTTAGCGGGGGCGGGAGGGCCCCAAGAGACCCAGTACTTC. Translating it yields CASSLAGAGGPQETQYF.

This clone was observed once. The rearrangement links TRBV2 to TRBJ2-3; D unresolved. The germline V gene has CDR1 SNHLY and CDR2 FYNNEI. V gave up 7 bases and J gave up 2 bases, with 10 bases separating them. The CDR3 runs to 13 residues. The CDR3 nucleotides read TGTGCCAGCAATGGAGCAGCCACAGATACGCAGTATTTT. This translates into CASNGAATDTQYF.

This clone appeared a single time. The CDR3 coding sequence is TGTGCCAGCAGCTCAGCGGGACAGGGGGCGCTAGGGGCCAACGTCCTGACTTTC. This encodes CASSSAGQGALGANVLTF. This chain connects TRBV11-2 to TRBJ2-6, with TRBD1 matching over 12 bases. Germline CDR1 reads SGHAT; CDR2 reads FQNNGV. After removal of 4 bases from V and 4 bases from J, the junction contained 8 bases not matched to a gene. This CDR3 is built from 18 residues.

Here the CDR3 reads CASSPTAAEQYF. CDR3 sequence (DNA): TGTGCCAGCAGCCCGACGGCGGCCGAGCAGTACTTC. The chain recombines TRBV7-9 with TRBJ2-7; D unclear. This CDR3 has 12 residues. V was cut by 5 bases and J by 6 bases, with 11 bases left in between. Germline lookup yields CDR1 SEHNR and CDR2 FQNEAQ (reference sequence).

This chain uses TRBV7-2 with TRBJ1-4, with a possible D match to TRBD1 (6 bases). Germline CDR1 reads SGHTA; CDR2 reads FQGNSA. V was shortened by 2 bases and J by 8 bases, with 12 bases between the two germline ends. The CDR3 is made up of 14 amino acids. The DNA for the CDR3 is TGTGCCAGCAGCTTATGGGGGCTTGAAGAAAAACTGTTTTTT. Its translation: CASSLWGLEEKLFF.

J is TRBJ2-3 and V is TRBV19; D is unresolved. This CDR3 comprises 15 residues. CDR1 LNHDA and CDR2 SQIVND come from the germline V gene (reference sequence). The V end was cut by 2 bases, the J end by 2 bases, with 11 bases between. The CDR3 reads CASSISRASTDTQYF. The DNA for the CDR3 is TGTGCCAGTAGTATATCCCGGGCATCCACAGATACGCAGTATTTT. Variable domain in full (rest from reference TRBV19 and TRBJ2-3): DGGITQSPKYLFRKEGQNVTLSCEQNLNHDAMYWYRQDPGQGLRLIYYSQIVNDFQKGDIAEGYSVSREKKESFPLTVTSAQKNPTAFYLCASSISRASTDTQYFGPGTRLTVL.

The rearrangement links TRBV5-4 to TRBJ2-2, with TRBD2 matching over 7 bases. The CDR3 extends over 14 amino acids. Germline V gene data show CDR1 as SGHNT and CDR2 as YYREEE (reference sequence). Trimming at V came to 4 bases and at J to 6 bases, leaving 6 bases not matched to a gene. The CDR3: CASSGDYLAGELFF. In DNA, the CDR3 is TGTGCCAGCAGCGGGGACTACCTGGCCGGGGAGCTGTTTTTT.

V gene TRBV10-3 combines with J gene TRBJ2-7; D ambiguous. This CDR3 has 12 residues. Germline V lookup: CDR1 ENHRY, CDR2 SYGVKD. Trimming cost V 6 bases and J 2 bases, with 8 bases left between them. CDR3 sequence reads: CAISGMTYEQYF. The CDR3 coding sequence is TGTGCCATCAGCGGTATGACCTACGAGCAGTACTTC.